This TCR beta chain was identified in a study of blood T cell repertoires in COVID-19. Per the study methods: Reference gene primer amplification yielded estimated nucleated cell counts. Using immunoSEQ multiplex PCR, the repertoire was profiled, and TCRdb retains in-frame clones only, with some absent. The D gene and trimming were derived from the DNA, and the V and J assignments and clone size from that table. The table has a few hundred thousand clones, 60% to 75% seen once. CDR1 is LGHNA, CDR2 YSLEER, per germline. The CDR3 length is 18 residues. The V gene lost 1 base and the J gene lost 9 bases, with 22 bases spanning the gap.

The chain couples TRBV4-3 to TRBJ1-6; D is perhaps TRBD1 (6 bases). This clonotype originated in a woman of 80 years or more with acute or convalescent COVID-19. The sample consisted of peripheral blood. CDR3 in amino acids: CASSQGFVGARLASPLHF. CDR3 DNA: TGCGCCAGCAGCCAAGGTTTTGTGGGGGCGAGGTTGGCTTCACCCCTCCACTTT.